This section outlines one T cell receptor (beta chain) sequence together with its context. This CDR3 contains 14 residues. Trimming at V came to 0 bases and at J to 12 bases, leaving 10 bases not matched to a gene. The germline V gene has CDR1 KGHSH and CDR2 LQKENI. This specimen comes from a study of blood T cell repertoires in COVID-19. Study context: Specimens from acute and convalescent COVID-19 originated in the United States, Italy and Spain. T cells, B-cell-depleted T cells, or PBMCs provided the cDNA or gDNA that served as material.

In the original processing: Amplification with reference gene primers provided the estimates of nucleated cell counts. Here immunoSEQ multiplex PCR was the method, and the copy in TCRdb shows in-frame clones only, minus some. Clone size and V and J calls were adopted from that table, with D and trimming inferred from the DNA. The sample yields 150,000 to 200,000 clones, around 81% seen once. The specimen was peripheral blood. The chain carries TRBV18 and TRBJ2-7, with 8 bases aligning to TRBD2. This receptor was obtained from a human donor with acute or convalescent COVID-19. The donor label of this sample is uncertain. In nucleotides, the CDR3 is TGTGCCAGCTCACCACCGTTTACTAGCGGTGGTCTGTACTTC. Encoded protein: CASSPPFTSGGLYF.